What follows are 23 T cell receptor beta chains derived from one specimen sequenced in a study of blood T cell repertoires in COVID-19. Repertoires were generated with immunoSEQ multiplex PCR, while TCRdb's copy carries only in-frame clones and drops some. Found here are approximately 96,000 clones, about 95% of them singletons; the top ten hold about 4.5%. Sequencing was carried out using peripheral blood. The origin of the receptors is a human donor with active COVID-19. The donor label of this sample is uncertain.

The gene calls are TRBV29-1 and TRBJ1-2; maybe TRBD1 (5 bases). The germline V gene has CDR1 SQVTM and CDR2 ANQGSEA. The CDR3 contains 13 residues. V was pared by 0 bases and J by 6 bases, with 11 bases between. This CDR3 reads CSVEDPGHHGYTF. The CDR3 DNA reads TGCAGCGTTGAAGATCCCGGACATCATGGCTACACCTTC.

The chain uses TRBV10-1 and TRBJ2-3; 15 positions match TRBD2. Trimming cost V 6 bases and J 0 bases; bases outside gene matches: 4. The CDR3 extends over 17 amino acids. Looked up from germline, CDR1 is WNHNN and CDR2 is SYGVQD (reference sequence). This CDR3 reads CASSGLAGGTSTDTQYF. DNA of the CDR3: TGCGCCAGCAGCGGACTAGCGGGAGGGACTAGCACAGATACGCAGTATTTT.

This clone was recorded only once. CDR3 residues: CATSDLTSTYNEQFF. For the CDR3, the DNA is TGTGCCACCAGTGATCTGACTAGTACCTACAATGAGCAGTTCTTC. This chain links TRBV24-1 with TRBJ2-1; TRBD2 is a possible D gene (6 bases). The germline gives CDR1 KGHDR, CDR2 SFDVKD. The CDR3 is 15 amino acids. The V gene lost 3 bases and the J gene lost 2 bases, with 10 bases spanning the gap.

The rearrangement links TRBV14 to TRBJ1-2, with 7 bases lining up with TRBD1. The CDR3 runs to 14 residues. With 0 bases clipped from V and 8 bases from J, the junction kept 6 bases outside the gene matches. Germline CDR1 SGHDN, CDR2 FVKESK. The CDR3 region has the DNA TGTGCCAGCAGCCAAGAGGCAGGGGGGTACGGCTACACCTTC. It codes for CASSQEAGGYGYTF.

The chain uses TRBV2 and TRBJ2-5; 7 nucleotides line up with TRBD2. Germline-derived CDR1 and CDR2 are SNHLY and FYNNEI. Trimming cost V 5 bases and J 5 bases; bases outside gene matches: 8. There are 14 residues in the CDR3. The CDR3 protein is CASSPWGGVETQYF. The CDR3, as DNA: TGTGCCAGCAGTCCTTGGGGGGGGGTCGAGACCCAGTACTTC.

The chain is built from TRBV2 and TRBJ2-2; tentatively, D is TRBD1 (5 bases). The CDR3 loop spans 15 amino acids. Germline V gives CDR1 SNHLY, CDR2 FYNNEI. Trimming removed 6 bases at V and 0 bases at J, with 11 bases between. The CDR3 nucleotides are TGTGCCAGCAGAGAGACAGCCGCGAACACCGGGGAGCTGTTTTTT. Protein sequence: CASRETAANTGELFF.

This chain links TRBV11-3 with TRBJ2-1; 13 bases are shared with TRBD2. The CDR3 has 17 amino acids. Per the germline V gene, CDR1 is SGHNT and CDR2 is YENEEA. V was pared by 5 bases and J by 6 bases, with 10 bases of the junction left unmatched. The CDR3 DNA sequence: TGTGCCAGCAGCCAAAACCCGACTAGCGGGAGGTTCAATGAGCAGTTCTTC. Amino acid sequence: CASSQNPTSGRFNEQFF.

The CDR3 coding sequence is TGTGCCAGCAGCCAAGTAACTCATACGCAGTATTTT. As protein: CASSQVTHTQYF. The chain combines TRBV14 with TRBJ2-3, with D uncertain. The CDR3 is made up of 12 amino acids. CDR1 is SGHDN and CDR2 is FVKESK in the germline V gene. V shed 1 base and J shed 7 bases, with 6 bases lying between them.

The genes are TRBV4-1 and TRBJ1-1; D not resolved. This CDR3 is 15 amino acids long. Trimming shortened V by 1 base and J by 0 bases, and 9 bases separated the two germline ends. Germline CDR1 and CDR2: MGHRA and YSYEKL. The CDR3 region is CASSQVGQMNTEAFF. The DNA of the CDR3 is TGCGCCAGCAGCCAAGTTGGCCAGATGAACACTGAAGCTTTCTTT.

The rearrangement uses TRBV25-1 and TRBJ2-1; 11 bases match TRBD2. V lost 5 bases to trimming and J lost 8 bases; unmatched junction nucleotides: 5. The germline CDR1 and CDR2 sequences are MGHDK and SYGVNS. This CDR3 is built from 14 residues. The CDR3 DNA follows: TGTGCCAGCAGTACTAGCGGGAGACGGGATGAGCAGTTCTTC. Protein: CASSTSGRRDEQFF.

The rearrangement uses TRBV7-2 and TRBJ1-6, with D unclear. The V end was cut by 4 bases, the J end by 9 bases, with 4 bases between. The CDR3 covers 11 residues. The germline V gene encodes CDR1 SGHTA and CDR2 FQGNSA. As DNA, the CDR3 is TGTGCCAGCAGCTCGAGTTCACCCCTCCACTTT. As protein: CASSSSSPLHF.

The CDR3 sequence is CASSQGTPYGQGNTEAFF. In DNA, the CDR3 is TGCGCCAGCAGCCAAGGAACCCCGTACGGTCAGGGAAACACTGAAGCTTTCTTT. V gene TRBV5-1 combines with J gene TRBJ1-1; tentatively, D is TRBD1 (5 bases). The CDR3 sequence is 18 residues long. Trimming removed 4 bases from V and 2 bases from J, with 24 bases in between. CDR1 is SGHRS, CDR2 YFSETQ, per germline.

The CDR3, as DNA: TGTGCCAGCAACCTTCAGGGAAATCACGAGCAGTACTTC. This sequence encodes CASNLQGNHEQYF. The J gene is TRBJ2-7, the V gene TRBV3-1 (or the pseudogene TRBV3-2); weak D call: TRBD1 (5 bases). In germline, CDR1 is LGHDT, CDR2 YNNKEL (reference sequence). The germline V and J ends were trimmed by 7 bases and 5 bases, with 15 bases remaining between them. The CDR3 runs to 13 residues.

J is TRBJ2-7 and V is TRBV3-1 (or the pseudogene TRBV3-2), with TRBD2 matching 7 bases. Germline V CDR1 and CDR2: LGHDT, YNNKEL (reference sequence). The CDR3 consists of 15 residues. V lost 8 bases to trimming and J lost 4 bases; unmatched junction nucleotides: 14. The CDR3 bases are TGTGCCAGCGGTCCGCCCGGGGGGTCCGTATACGAGCAGTACTTC. Translation gives CASGPPGGSVYEQYF.

The chain recombines TRBV5-5 with TRBJ1-6; 10 bases fit TRBD1. With V trimmed by 0 bases and J by 9 bases, 3 bases remained unmatched. Per germline, CDR1 SGHKS and CDR2 YYEKEE (reference sequence). The CDR3 extends over 15 amino acids. The CDR3 reads CASSLGGTGASPLHF. The CDR3 nucleotides are TGTGCCAGCAGCTTGGGGGGGACAGGGGCTTCACCCCTCCACTTT.

The chain has TRBV3-1 (or the pseudogene TRBV3-2) and TRBJ1-3, with D perhaps matching TRBD1 (5 bases). The CDR3 extends over 15 amino acids. Germline V gene lookup returns CDR1 LGHDT and CDR2 YNNKEL (reference sequence). V lost 0 bases, J lost 2 bases, and 8 bases lay in between. CDR3: CASSQDLTAGNTIYF. CDR3 nucleotides: TGTGCCAGCAGCCAAGATCTGACAGCTGGAAACACCATATATTTT.

This chain joins TRBV6-1 and TRBJ2-5, with 7 bases aligning to TRBD1. The CDR3 has 15 amino acids. Germline CDR1 is MNHNS and CDR2 is SASEGT. V dropped 2 bases and J dropped 2; count of bases not matched to a gene: 5. The CDR3, as DNA: TGTGCCAGCAGTGAAACCCGGACAGGACAAGAGACCCAGTACTTC. As protein: CASSETRTGQETQYF.

The CDR3 bases are TGTGCCAGCAGCTTAGGAGTTCTCTCGGCGGGAGGCCGAACCTACGAGCAGTACTTC. Encoded protein: CASSLGVLSAGGRTYEQYF. V is TRBV7-2 and J is TRBJ2-7; the match to TRBD2 covers 8 bases. V trimming: 1 base; J trimming: 2 bases; junction bases outside the gene matches: 16. Germline CDR1 reads SGHTA; CDR2 reads FQGNSA. The CDR3 runs 19 residues.

The chain employs TRBV6-6 and TRBJ2-3, with D tentatively TRBD1 (5 bases). The length of the CDR3 is 16 residues. Germline values: CDR1 MNHNY, CDR2 SVGAGI (reference sequence). V dropped 2 bases and J dropped 4 bases, with 16 bases sitting between them. The CDR3: CASSYGRGLVADTQYF. The DNA for the CDR3 is TGTGCCAGCAGTTACGGTAGGGGATTGGTGGCAGATACGCAGTATTTT.

The CDR3 bases are TGTGCCAGCTCACTGGACAGGTCAGCTAACGAGCAGTACTTC. Its protein is CASSLDRSANEQYF. The V and J genes are TRBV18 and TRBJ2-7; TRBD1 matches 7 bases. Looked up from germline, CDR1 is KGHSH and CDR2 is LQKENI. V trimming: 4 bases; J trimming: 5 bases; junction bases outside the gene matches: 8. CDR3 length: 14 amino acids. Based on the CDR3 plus reference TRBV18 and TRBJ2-7, the full variable domain is NAGVMQNPRHLVRRRGQEARLRCSPMKGHSHVYWYRQLPEEGLKFMVYLQKENIIDESGMPKERFSAEFPKEGPSILRIQQVVRGDSAAYFCASSLDRSANEQYFGPGTRLTVT.

The rearrangement joins TRBV25-1 to TRBJ2-2; D unresolved. This CDR3 has 10 residues. Germline CDR1 and CDR2: MGHDK and SYGVNS. Trimming took 10 bases from V and 7 from J, leaving 7 bases between them. This CDR3 reads CATWSGELFF. In DNA, the CDR3 is TGTGCCACCTGGAGCGGGGAGCTGTTTTTT.

The chain uses TRBV15 and TRBJ2-6; D possibly corresponds to TRBD2 (5 bases). Trimming removed 0 bases from V and 4 bases from J, with 10 bases in between. Per the germline V gene, CDR1 is LNHNV and CDR2 is YYDKDF (reference sequence). CDR3 length equals 16 residues. CDR3 protein: CATSRDLGSGANVLTF. Here the CDR3 DNA reads TGTGCCACCAGCAGAGATCTGGGGAGCGGGGCCAACGTCCTGACTTTC. The full variable domain, completed using reference TRBV15 and TRBJ2-6, is DAMVIQNPRYQVTQFGKPVTLSCSQTLNHNVMYWYQQKSSQAPKLLFHYYDKDFNNEADTPDNFQSRRPNTSFCFLDIRSPGLGDTAMYLCATSRDLGSGANVLTFGAGSRLTVL.

V gene TRBV6-4 combines with J gene TRBJ2-2, with 7 bases identical to TRBD1. Germline-derived CDR1 and CDR2 are MRHNA and SNTAGT. The CDR3 length is 14 residues. Unmatched junction bases numbered 1, after V lost 6 bases and J lost 0 bases. The CDR3 DNA follows: TGTGCCAGCAGCGGACAGGCGAACACCGGGGAGCTGTTTTTT. Its translation is CASSGQANTGELFF.